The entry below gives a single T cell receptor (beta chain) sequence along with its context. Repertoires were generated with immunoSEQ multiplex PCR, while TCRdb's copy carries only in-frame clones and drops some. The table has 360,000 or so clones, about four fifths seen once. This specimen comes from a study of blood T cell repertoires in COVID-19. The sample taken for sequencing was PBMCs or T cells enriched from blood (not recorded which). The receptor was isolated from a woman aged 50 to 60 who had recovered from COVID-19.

The CDR3 sequence: CASSLGGGPADTQYF. The CDR3 DNA reads TGTGCCAGCAGCTTAGGAGGGGGCCCCGCAGATACGCAGTATTTT. The chain employs TRBV7-2 and TRBJ2-3; TRBD1 matches at 7 bases. Trimming cost V 1 base and J 4 bases; bases outside gene matches: 5. There are 15 residues in the CDR3. Germline CDR1 is SGHTA and CDR2 is FQGNSA. The full variable domain, in which reference TRBV7-2 and TRBJ2-3 provide the parts outside the CDR3, is GAGVSQSPSNKVTEKGKDVELRCDPISGHTALYWYRQSLGQGLEFLIYFQGNSAPDKSGLPSDRFSAERTGGSVSTLTIQRTQQEDSAVYLCASSLGGGPADTQYFGPGTRLTVL.